Each of the 12 T cell receptor beta chains below was sequenced from the same sample in a study of T cell responses to AZD1222 COVID-19 vaccine. TCRdb's copy holds only in-frame clones and misses some; the assay was immunoSEQ multiplex PCR. The sample lists 150,000 to 200,000 clones; 90% to 95% were seen once. The material sequenced was peripheral blood, taken on day 0 of AZD1222 vaccination. These receptors all stem from an adult in good health.

The chain carries TRBV28 and TRBJ2-7; D gene uncertain. Per the germline V gene, CDR1 is MDHEN and CDR2 is SYDVKM. Trimming cost V 7 bases and J 2 bases, with 15 bases left between them. The CDR3 is 14 residues long. CDR3 region: CASIPRADPYEQYF. The CDR3 coding sequence is TGTGCCAGCATTCCACGGGCAGACCCCTACGAGCAGTACTTC.

The rearrangement links TRBV19 to TRBJ2-6; no clear D gene. CDR1 is LNHDA, CDR2 SQIVND, per germline (reference sequence). This CDR3 is 15 amino acids long. V shed 6 bases and J shed 1 base, with 10 bases lying between them. The CDR3: CASSVYVSGANVLTF. As DNA, the CDR3 is TGTGCCAGTAGCGTGTATGTTTCTGGGGCCAACGTCCTGACTTTC.

About this clone itself: One end of the junction does not line up with germline, which may come from a read error. CDR3 DNA sequence: TGTGCCAGTACTATAAACCGGGACAGTCATGGCTACACCTTC. It yields the protein CASTINRDSHGYTF. V is TRBV19 and J is TRBJ1-2; 7 positions match TRBD1. Germline assignment: CDR1 LNHDA and CDR2 SQIVND (reference sequence). This CDR3 contains 14 residues.

V gene TRBV3-1 (or the pseudogene TRBV3-2) combines with J gene TRBJ2-1; 8 bases match TRBD2. There are 19 residues in the CDR3. Trimming cost V 2 bases and J 2 bases; bases outside gene matches: 14. Germline assignment: CDR1 LGHDT and CDR2 YNNKEL (reference sequence). The CDR3 DNA follows: TGTGCCAGCAGCCAATCACAACCCGGGAGGGGGATCCCCTACAATGAGCAGTTCTTC. Translation: CASSQSQPGRGIPYNEQFF.

The rearrangement links TRBV4-2 to TRBJ2-5; D is possibly TRBD1 or TRBD2 (5 bases each). V was clipped by 1 base and J by 1 base, with 10 bases between them. The CDR3 has 15 residues. CDR1 LGHNA and CDR2 YNFKEQ come from the germline V gene. The CDR3 sequence: CASSQVGTIQETQYF. The CDR3 bases are TGTGCCAGCAGCCAAGTGGGGACGATCCAAGAGACCCAGTACTTC.

This chain joins TRBV7-9 and TRBJ2-1; 11 positions match TRBD1. Germline V gives CDR1 SEHNR, CDR2 FQNEAQ (reference sequence). CDR3 size: 16 residues. The ends lost 3 bases at V and 1 base at J; junction bases unmatched: 2. DNA for the CDR3: TGTGCCAGCAGCTTGGGGACAGGGGGGTCCTACAATGAGCAGTTCTTC. It specifies CASSLGTGGSYNEQFF.

The rearrangement uses TRBV25-1 and TRBJ1-4; possibly TRBD1 for D (6 bases). Germline V gene data show CDR1 as MGHDK and CDR2 as SYGVNS. V was cut by 3 bases and J by 5 bases, with 19 bases left in between. This CDR3 has 17 residues. The CDR3 sequence is CASSDRWGLRGNEKLFF. The CDR3 DNA sequence: TGTGCCAGCAGTGATAGGTGGGGGTTGAGGGGGAATGAAAAACTGTTTTTT.

The rearrangement links TRBV3-1 (or the pseudogene TRBV3-2) to TRBJ1-2, with D unclear. Germline values: CDR1 LGHDT, CDR2 YNNKEL (reference sequence). Between the trimmed V and J ends, which lost 4 bases and 6 bases, there was a span of 12 bases. The CDR3 consists of 13 residues. In DNA, the CDR3 is TGTGCCAGCAGCCTTGGGCGTTACGATGGCTACACCTTC. Translating it yields CASSLGRYDGYTF.

The V gene is TRBV30, the J gene TRBJ2-5, with 8 bases identical to TRBD2. This CDR3 has 14 amino acids. Looked up from germline, CDR1 is GTSNPN and CDR2 is SVGIG (reference sequence). V trimming: 3 bases; J trimming: 2 bases; junction bases outside the gene matches: 5. CDR3 in DNA: TGTGCCTGGAGACGCGGGGGGTTACAAGAGACCCAGTACTTC. This encodes CAWRRGGLQETQYF.

As DNA, the CDR3 is TGTGCCTGGAGTGTAACAGGGGAAATACATAATTCACCCCTCCACTTT. Translated: CAWSVTGEIHNSPLHF. V gene TRBV30 combines with J gene TRBJ1-6; 7 positions agree with TRBD1. This CDR3 comprises 16 residues. V shed 0 bases and J 5 bases; nucleotides not matched to a gene: 7. The V gene's germline CDR1 is GTSNPN and CDR2 SVGIG (reference sequence).

Points on this clone: A junction end diverges from the germline sequence, so it may reflect a read error. This chain connects TRBV5-1 to TRBJ1-2; TRBD1 is a possible D gene (5 bases). The germline CDR1 and CDR2 sequences are SGHRS and YFSETQ. The CDR3 extends over 13 amino acids. The chain's CDR3 is CASGLQGDYGYTF. CDR3 DNA sequence: TGCGCCAGCGGCTTGCAGGGAGACTATGGCTACACCTTC.

The J gene is TRBJ1-2, the V gene TRBV7-8; no firm D call. V was cut by 4 bases and J by 5 bases, with 11 bases left in between. Germline V gene data show CDR1 as SGHVS and CDR2 as FQNEAQ. The CDR3 contains 13 residues. The CDR3 spells CASSSFPGYGYTF. The CDR3 coding sequence is TGTGCCAGCAGCTCTTTCCCGGGGTATGGCTACACCTTC.